The entry below describes one T cell receptor beta chain. These data come from a study of technical replicates of blood from a few donors. Some clones are missing from TCRdb's copy, which holds only in-frame ones; the method was immunoSEQ multiplex PCR. The data show tens of thousands of clones, approximately 93% seen once. This CDR3 spans 17 amino acids. Germline CDR1 SGDLS, CDR2 YYNGEE. V lost 4 bases, J lost 4 bases, and 22 bases lay in between. The receptor was derived from a human donor in good health. The sample consisted of T cells isolated from PBMCs. The V and J genes are TRBV9 and TRBJ2-3; perhaps TRBD2 as D (7 bases). The CDR3 region has the DNA TGTGCCAGCAGCCAAATTCCCGGTGGAGGGGGGGCAGATACGCAGTATTTT. Protein sequence: CASSQIPGGGGADTQYF.